This TCR beta chain was found in a study of molecular identifiers for immune sequencing clone quantification. Broader study findings: In CMV-specific effectors, clones above 20 copies held over 99% of molecules; naive, under 1%.

The CDR3 covers 16 residues. Sorted naive CD8 T cells, about 17,000 to 1,000,000, were sequenced from 10%, 30% or 50% RNA. Sorting captured naive CD8 T cells as CD8+CD4-CCR7+CD45RA+. Bulk TCR libraries used previously described methods and listed TCR primers. TCRdb analysed the PCR reads with MiXCR anew, one entry per CDR3 protein. The data contain tens of thousands of distinct CDR3 sequences, 15% to 20% of them seen just once; the ten biggest clones take up approximately 1.6%. The sample holds one count of this clonotype. Its antigen is currently unknown. A much larger clone differs from this one at a single base, so this may be a read error.

The sample comprised naive CD8+ T cells from blood, with Jurkat cell RNA spiked in. Subset noted: FACS-sorted CD8+CD4-CCR7+CD45RA+ naive T cells. V usage is TRBV12-3 or TRBV12-4 and J usage is TRBJ1-4; TRBD1 might be the D (6 bases). The TCR was taken from a human donor in good health. Some libraries in this study had Jurkat cell RNA spiked in. CDR3 in DNA: TGTGCCAGCAGTTACAGGGACATCTCTTTTGAGGAAAAACTGCTTTTT. The encoded protein is CASSYRDISFEEKLLF.